This TCR beta chain was profiled in a study of cytomegalovirus exposure and HLA in healthy donors. Study-level background: Around 80 million unique TCRs from HLA-typed donors were held in an early data release.

Unmatched junction bases numbered 7, after V lost 2 bases and J lost 4 bases. The germline V gene has CDR1 MNHEY and CDR2 SVGAGI. The length of the CDR3 is 15 residues. The primer mix had 60 Vbeta and 13 Jbeta primers. Method: immunoSEQ multiplex PCR; TCRdb's copy keeps in-frame clones and lacks some. Of about 150,000 clones listed, about a tenth are singletons. This clone showed up just a few times. This chain connects TRBV6-5 to TRBJ2-7, with TRBD1 identical over 8 bases. The TCR was taken from a male donor in good health and CMV-seronegative. Sequencing was performed on PBMCs. Here the CDR3 DNA reads TGTGCCAGCAGTTACCGAGACAGGGGAACGTACGAGCAGTACTTC. This encodes CASSYRDRGTYEQYF.